These T cell receptor beta chains were read from a single sample in a study of T cell responses to AZD1222 COVID-19 vaccine. The table came from immunoSEQ multiplex PCR; TCRdb's copy has only in-frame clones and leaves some out. The sample yields roughly 120,000 clones, around nine tenths seen once. The source was peripheral blood, collected on day 0 of AZD1222 vaccination. Every receptor here comes from an adult in good health. Both conserved end residues are part of each CDR3. A D gene is named only where the DNA matches it firmly. Only some rows state a clone size, as once, few, many or a class for expanded clones.

TRBV27	TRBJ2-7	TRBD1	-	TGTGCCAGCAGTTTATCGCCGGGACAGGGCTACGAGCAGTACTTC	CASSLSPGQGYEQYF
TRBV3-1/TRBV3-2	TRBJ1-6	-	-	TGTGCCAGCAGCCAACTGCCGGGAGCGCAATCACCCCTCCACTTT	CASSQLPGAQSPLHF
TRBV11-2	TRBJ1-1	-	-	TGTGCCAGCAGCTTCCTCGGAAGTTCTCGGGTGGAAGCTTTCTTT	CASSFLGSSRVEAFF
TRBV6-2/TRBV6-3	TRBJ2-3	-	-	TGTGCCAGCAACCCTCTTAGCACAGATACGCAGTATTTT	CASNPLSTDTQYF
TRBV7-2	TRBJ1-2	TRBD1	-	TGTGCCAGCAGGCCACCGGAGACAGGGAACTACACCTTC	CASRPPETGNYTF
TRBV7-6	TRBJ1-1	TRBD1	-	TGTGCCAGCAGCTTAGCGCGGGACAGAGGGAACACTGAAGCTTTCTTT	CASSLARDRGNTEAFF
TRBV7-2	TRBJ1-2	-	-	TGTGCCAGCAGCCCGGCGGGGAGCTATGGCTACACCTTC	CASSPAGSYGYTF
TRBV7-9	TRBJ2-1	-	-	TGTGCCAGCAGCTTAGGGCAGTCTGCCTACAATGAGCAGTTCTTC	CASSLGQSAYNEQFF
TRBV19	TRBJ1-5	-	-	TGTGCCAGTAGTATCCGACAGATGGGCAATCAGCCCCAGCATTTT	CASSIRQMGNQPQHF
TRBV5-1	TRBJ2-6	-	-	TGCGCCAGCAGCTGGAGCTCAGGGGGGGCCAACGTCCTGACTTTC	CASSWSSGGANVLTF
TRBV6-1	TRBJ1-5	-	-	TGTGCCAGCAGTGATTGGCAGGGAGGCAATCAGCCCCAGCATTTT	CASSDWQGGNQPQHF
TRBV7-8	TRBJ1-5	-	-	TGTGCCAGCAGCTTTGCACCGAAGAATCAGCCCCAGCATTTT	CASSFAPKNQPQHF
TRBV15	TRBJ2-2	-	-	TGTGCCACCAGCAGAGGAGGGAACACCGGGGAGCTGTTTTTT	CATSRGGNTGELFF
TRBV5-4	TRBJ2-5	TRBD1	-	TGTGCCAGCAGCCAACAGGGGGCGGTTGAGACCCAGTACTTC	CASSQQGAVETQYF
TRBV10-3	TRBJ2-7	TRBD1	-	TGTGCCATCGGGGGACAGGATCCCTACGAGCAGTACTTC	CAIGGQDPYEQYF
TRBV18	TRBJ2-4	TRBD1	-	TGTGCCAGCTCACCCTGTTTCCCGGGACAGGCCAGCAGAAACATTCAGTACTTC	CASSPCFPGQASRNIQYF
TRBV3-1/TRBV3-2	TRBJ1-6	-	-	TGTGCCAGCAGCCCAGCAACTTCTACTTATAATTCACCCCTCCACTTT	CASSPATSTYNSPLHF
TRBV14	TRBJ2-2	-	-	TGTGCCAGCAGCCAAGATCAAACGTCCTTCACCGGGGAGCTGTTTTTT	CASSQDQTSFTGELFF
TRBV19	TRBJ2-2	-	few	TGTGCCAGTACCGAATGGAACACCGGGGAGCTGTTTTTT	CASTEWNTGELFF
TRBV6-5	TRBJ1-5	-	-	TGTGCCAGCAGTAAGACATATAGCAATCAGCCCCAGCATTTT	CASSKTYSNQPQHF
TRBV19	TRBJ2-1	-	-	TGTGCCAGTAGTATCTTGGGCTTCCATGAGCAGTTCTTC	CASSILGFHEQFF
TRBV7-3	TRBJ1-2	TRBD1	-	TGTGCCAGCAGCACCCAGGGACAGGGGTATGGCTACACCTTC	CASSTQGQGYGYTF
TRBV30	TRBJ2-5	-	-	TGTGCCTGGAGTTTAACTAGGGGGAGGACCCAGTACTTC	CAWSLTRGRTQYF
TRBV19	TRBJ2-5	-	-	TGTGCCAGTAGTGCCACGGACCGACTGCAAGAGACCCAGTACTTC	CASSATDRLQETQYF
TRBV7-9	TRBJ1-5	TRBD1	-	TGTGCCAGCAGCTCCGGGACAGGGGGACACAATCAGCCCCAGCATTTT	CASSSGTGGHNQPQHF
TRBV5-5	TRBJ2-2	-	-	TGTGCCAGCAGTCAAGTGACGGTCACCGGGGAGCTGTTTTTT	CASSQVTVTGELFF
TRBV7-2	TRBJ2-1	TRBD1	-	TGTGCCAGCAGCCAGGCCGGGACAGGGTACAATGAGCAGTTCTTC	CASSQAGTGYNEQFF
TRBV13	TRBJ2-1	-	-	TGTGCCAGCAGCTTAGAGAGGGGCTCCTACAATGAGCAGTTCTTC	CASSLERGSYNEQFF
TRBV9	TRBJ1-2	-	-	TGTGCCAGCAGCGCCTTCGGGGGGCAGGACTATGGCTACACCTTC	CASSAFGGQDYGYTF
TRBV5-1	TRBJ1-4	-	-	TGCGCCAGCAGCCTAGGACCCGCAGATGGGCGTAATGAAAAACTGTTTTTT	CASSLGPADGRNEKLFF
TRBV5-1	TRBJ1-5	-	few	TGCGCCAGCAGCTTAGGCGGCTTCAATCAGCCCCAGCATTTT	CASSLGGFNQPQHF
TRBV4-1	TRBJ1-2	-	-	TGCGCCAGCAGCCAAGATGGGGACATACCGTCCCTCTTTCGTGGCTACACCTTC	CASSQDGDIPSLFRGYTF
TRBV6-2/TRBV6-3	TRBJ2-3	TRBD2	-	TGTGCCAGCAGCACTAGCGGGAGGACAGATACGCAGTATTTT	CASSTSGRTDTQYF
TRBV3-1/TRBV3-2	TRBJ1-1	TRBD1	-	TGTGCCAGCAGCCTGGGACAGGGAATCACTGAAGCTTTCTTT	CASSLGQGITEAFF
TRBV18	TRBJ1-2	-	-	TGTGCCAGCTCACCGGCGACAGAGTATGGCTACACCTTC	CASSPATEYGYTF
TRBV28	TRBJ1-2	TRBD1	-	TGTGCCAGCAGTCCTGGGACAGGGGGACACTATGGCTACACCTTC	CASSPGTGGHYGYTF
TRBV30	TRBJ2-1	TRBD2	-	TGTGCGGGACGACTACGGACTAGTGGTTACAATGAGCAGTTCTTC	CAGRLRTSGYNEQFF
TRBV11-2	TRBJ2-2	-	-	TGTGCCAGCAGCTTCCAGGGCGGGACCGGGGAGCTGTTTTTT	CASSFQGGTGELFF
TRBV27	TRBJ2-7	TRBD2	-	TGTGCCAGCAGTTTGGCAGGGACTAGCGGGAGTGGTCAGCAGTACTTC	CASSLAGTSGSGQQYF
TRBV19	TRBJ1-1	-	-	TGTGCCAGTAGTCCCATACAGGGAAGGCAGGATAAGAAAGGGTTTGACACTGAAGCTTTCTTT	CASSPIQGRQDKKGFDTEAFF
TRBV6-4	TRBJ2-3	-	-	TGTGCCAGCAGTGAACTGTGGAGCACAGATACGCAGTATTTT	CASSELWSTDTQYF
TRBV24-1	TRBJ2-1	TRBD1	once	TGTGCCACCAGTGACGCCGCAGGGGGAGCCTACAATGAGCAGTTCTTC	CATSDAAGGAYNEQFF
TRBV2	TRBJ1-5	-	-	TGTGCCAGCGGGTGGGGCCAGGGTGGTCAGCCCCAGCATTTT	CASGWGQGGQPQHF
TRBV3-1/TRBV3-2	TRBJ1-2	-	-	TGTGCCAGCAGCCAAGATATGGCCGGGCGAGGCTACACCTTC	CASSQDMAGRGYTF
TRBV5-1	TRBJ1-1	-	-	TGCGCCAGCAGCTTGGTCTCAACCAACACTGAAGCTTTCTTT	CASSLVSTNTEAFF
TRBV7-2	TRBJ1-1	-	few	TGTGCCAGCAGTTATGGACCGAACACTGAAGCTTTCTTT	CASSYGPNTEAFF
TRBV24-1	TRBJ2-2	TRBD1	-	TGTGCCGCCGCAGACAGGGGGGCAGGGACCGGGGAGCTGTTTTTT	CAAADRGAGTGELFF
TRBV12-5	TRBJ1-1	-	-	TGTGCTAGTGGTTTGCGGGACCCCCCCGGGAGGGCTGAAGCTTTCTTT	CASGLRDPPGRAEAFF
TRBV12-5	TRBJ1-1	-	-	TGTGCTAGTGCTGGCCTTTCTGAAGCTTTCTTT	CASAGLSEAFF
TRBV28	TRBJ1-2	TRBD1	few	TGTGCCAGCAGTCCTCCGACAGGGGGCAGCTATGGCTACACCTTC	CASSPPTGGSYGYTF
TRBV5-6	TRBJ2-3	TRBD2	-	TGTGCCAGCAGCTTGGTAGGGGCGGGGGTCACAGATACGCAGTATTTT	CASSLVGAGVTDTQYF
TRBV3-1/TRBV3-2	TRBJ1-3	-	-	TGTGCCAGCGCAACGACGGGGGGCTCCTCTGGAAACACCATATATTTT	CASATTGGSSGNTIYF
TRBV7-2	TRBJ2-5	-	-	TGTGCCAGCAGCTTAGCGGTCCGGGCAGGAGAGACCCAGTACTTC	CASSLAVRAGETQYF
TRBV2	TRBJ1-2	TRBD1	-	TGTGCCAGCAGTGATGGACAGGGGAGAAACGATGGCTACACCTTC	CASSDGQGRNDGYTF